Sequencing of this TCR beta chain was carried out in a study of PD-1 blockade in classical Hodgkin lymphoma. Across the study: Patients were given intravenous nivolumab, 3 mg/kg, every 2 weeks. Overall study results and limits: In newly diagnosed patients, baseline TCR diversity was reportedly below that of healthy donors. Repertoire differences lack defined causes, possibly disease activity or prior therapy. While CD8+ TCR diversity did not rise significantly by C4D1, CD4+ TCR diversity did.

Stated time point: cycle 4 day 1 (C4D1), after less than 7 weeks of nivolumab. Every patient experienced relapse after autologous stem cell transplantation, and brentuximab vedotin exposure varied. This clone was seen just once. Its cognate antigen is unknown. Clones were sequenced by immunoSEQ multiplex PCR, and TCRdb holds only the in-frame ones, with some missing. The sample lists roughly 100,000 clones, 90% to 95% occurring once. This sequence was found in a human donor with classical Hodgkin lymphoma. Sequencing used peripheral blood mononuclear cells (PBMCs), obtained before the fourth cycle of nivolumab.

The CDR3 spells CASSLVGLAEETQYF. As DNA, the CDR3 is TGTGCCAGCAGCTTAGTGGGACTAGCGGAAGAGACCCAGTACTTC. The chain joins TRBV11-1 to TRBJ2-5, with 11 bases that match TRBD2. The germline V gene encodes CDR1 SGHAT and CDR2 FQDESV (reference sequence). Germline trimming cut 1 base from V and 3 bases from J; bases unmatched to any gene: 1. This CDR3 has 15 amino acids.